This T cell receptor (beta chain) derives from a study of human T cells and chemical hapten exposure. Study information: Predominantly women, the patients had alopecia areata, totalis or universalis. Findings and limits, study-wide: TCRs exceeding a frequency of 1 in 1000 stayed unchanged under DPC sensitization.

TCRdb ran MiXCR on the RACE reads and lists one entry per CDR3 protein. The sample lists approximately 340,000 distinct CDR3 sequences; around 6.9% were seen once. Time point given: patch test 1, 2 weeks after DPC sensitization. The treatment is: therapeutic diphenylcyclopropenone sensitization with weekly scalp DPC. About this clonotype itself: Its specificity is not known.

The clonotype was recovered from a woman aged 18-35 years with alopecia areata. Some clones in this sample may be carry-over from other donors' samples. Sequencing was performed on whole blood, taken in connection with sensitization to the hapten diphenylcyclopropenone (DPC).

The CDR3 spells CASSVPGNEQYF. DNA of the CDR3: TGTGCCAGCAGCGTACCGGGGAACGAGCAGTACTTC. The chain couples TRBV7-9 to TRBJ2-7; maybe TRBD2 (5 bases). Per the germline V gene, CDR1 is SEHNR and CDR2 is FQNEAQ (reference sequence). The V and J ends lost 5 bases and 5 bases respectively, with 10 bases between them. This CDR3 comprises 12 residues.